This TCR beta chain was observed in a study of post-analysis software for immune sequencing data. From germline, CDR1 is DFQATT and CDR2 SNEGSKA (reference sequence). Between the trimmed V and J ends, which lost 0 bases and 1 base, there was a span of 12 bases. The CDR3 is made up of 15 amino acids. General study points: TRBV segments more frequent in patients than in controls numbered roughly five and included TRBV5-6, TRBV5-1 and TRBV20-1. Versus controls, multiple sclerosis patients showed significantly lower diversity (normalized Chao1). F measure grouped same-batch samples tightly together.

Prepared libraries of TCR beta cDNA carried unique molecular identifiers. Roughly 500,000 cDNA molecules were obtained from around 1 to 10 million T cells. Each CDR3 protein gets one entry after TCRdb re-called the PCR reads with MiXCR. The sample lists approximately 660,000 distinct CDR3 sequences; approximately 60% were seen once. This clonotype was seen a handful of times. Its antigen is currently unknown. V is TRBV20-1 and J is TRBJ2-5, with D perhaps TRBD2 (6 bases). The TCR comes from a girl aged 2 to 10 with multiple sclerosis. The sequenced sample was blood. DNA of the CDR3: TGCAGTGCTAGAGATTTGGAGCGGGCCCAAGAGACCCAGTACTTC. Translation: CSARDLERAQETQYF.